This T cell receptor (beta chain) was documented in a study of blood T cell repertoires in COVID-19. Study-wide context: Acute and convalescent COVID-19 samples came from the United States, Italy and Spain.

Method: immunoSEQ multiplex PCR; TCRdb's copy keeps in-frame clones and lacks some. The sample records around 70,000 clones, approximately 80% being singletons. The sample holds a few counts of this clone. V was pared by 5 bases and J by 9 bases, with 9 bases of the junction left unmatched. CDR1 is SGHTA and CDR2 is FQGNSA in the germline V gene. The CDR3 length is 15 residues. The sequence was obtained from a human donor in a cohort sampled during active COVID-19. Material for sequencing was peripheral blood. The J gene is TRBJ1-6, the V gene TRBV7-2, with 8 bases matching TRBD1. In DNA, the CDR3 is TGTGCCAGCAGCCCAGCGGACAGGGCGGGTTCACCCCTCCACTTT. Protein sequence: CASSPADRAGSPLHF.